This T cell receptor beta chain was recovered during a study of blood T cells in healthy people across ages. Study-level information: About one barcoded TCR beta cDNA was captured per two T cells.

Each of the donors had roughly 10 milliliters of peripheral blood drawn into EDTA-treated Vacutainer tubes. A J-beta primer mix and a sample-barcoded 5' primer were used in a second PCR of about 7 to 12 cycles. TCRdb processed the 5' RACE reads anew with MiXCR; each CDR3 protein has one entry. The top ten hold 23% of the sample, which has approximately 1,700,000 distinct CDR3 sequences, around 42% seen once. The CDR3 length is 12 residues. Germline CDR1 reads SGHTA; CDR2 reads FQGNSA. With 11 bases removed from V and 1 base from J, the gap between germline ends came to 12 bases. J is TRBJ2-7 and V is TRBV7-2; no firm D call. The specimen was blood. The clonotype originates from a human donor in good health. The CDR3 spells CAQGTVSYEQYF. The CDR3 DNA reads TGTGCCCAAGGAACAGTTTCCTACGAGCAGTACTTC.